This TCR beta chain was identified during a study of CD8 T cells in ankylosing spondylitis. Overall study results and limits: Blood of patients with ankylosing spondylitis appeared to be characterized by a TCR beta motif of several highly homologous variants. The disease-linked clones had a CD8+ phenotype and low blood frequencies. Reported data indicate significant enrichment of disease-linked clones within matched ankylosing spondylitis synovial fluid. Earlier authors reported some of these motif variants in reactive arthritis synovial fluid and blood.

This CDR3 has 13 amino acids. Germline CDR1 is SGHDT and CDR2 is YYEEEE. V was pared by 2 bases and J by 3 bases, with 9 bases between. Quantitative 5'-RACE with molecular barcodes generated TCR beta libraries. MiXCR, run by TCRdb on the 5' RACE reads, gives a single entry per CDR3 protein. The table includes about 540,000 distinct CDR3 sequences, roughly an eighth detected once. This clonotype was detected only a few times. Its cognate antigen is unknown. What was sequenced was blood, either unsorted or a sorted T cell fraction (not recorded which). The receptor was isolated from a male donor with ankylosing spondylitis. The chain joins TRBV5-6 to TRBJ2-7; D remains ambiguous. This chain's CDR3 is CASSLDNFYEQYF. The CDR3 DNA reads TGTGCCAGCAGCTTAGACAATTTCTACGAGCAGTACTTC.